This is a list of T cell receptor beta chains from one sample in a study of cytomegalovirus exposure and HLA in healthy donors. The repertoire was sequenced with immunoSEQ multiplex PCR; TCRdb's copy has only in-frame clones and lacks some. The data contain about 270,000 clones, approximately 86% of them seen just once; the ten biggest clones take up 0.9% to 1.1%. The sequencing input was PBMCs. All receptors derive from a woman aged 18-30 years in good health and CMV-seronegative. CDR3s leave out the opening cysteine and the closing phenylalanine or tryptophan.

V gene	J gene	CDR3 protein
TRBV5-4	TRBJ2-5	ASSVGLAGNQETQY
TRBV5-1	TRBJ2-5	ASSLAPSGRGGPQETQY
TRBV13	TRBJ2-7	ASSPSPYEQY
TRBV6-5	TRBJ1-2	ASSRTGGNYGYT
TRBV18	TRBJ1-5	ASSPPGAQPQH
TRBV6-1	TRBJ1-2	ASSGGRGADYGYT
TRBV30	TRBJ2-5	ASIRGAVETQY
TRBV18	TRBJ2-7	ASSTGTEYEQY
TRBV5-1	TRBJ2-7	ASSFPDREDEQY
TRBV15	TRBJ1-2	ATSRGPPYGYT
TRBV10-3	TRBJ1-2	AISPREDGYT
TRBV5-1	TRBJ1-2	ASSLEGGLLGGYT
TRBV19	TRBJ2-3	ASSILKRGRTGDTDTQY
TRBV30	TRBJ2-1	AWSVGSGNYNEQF
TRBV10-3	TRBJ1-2	AISEPLWHEGTYYGYT
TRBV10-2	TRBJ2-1	ASRAGTIVF
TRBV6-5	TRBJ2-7	ASSYSPAGTPYEQY
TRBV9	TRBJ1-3	ASSEEQGAGNTIY
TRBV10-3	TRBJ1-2	AISSPDSALGYT
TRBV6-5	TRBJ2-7	ASSYRDRGDEQY
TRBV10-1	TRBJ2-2	ASSDGGKDTGELF
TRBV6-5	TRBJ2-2	ASSRTYSGAGELF
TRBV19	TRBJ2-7	ASSMTQRVYEQY
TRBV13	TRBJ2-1	ASSPPAGRSYNEQF
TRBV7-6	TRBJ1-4	ASSFSTQATNEKLF
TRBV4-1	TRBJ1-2	ASSHARGQGAGYT
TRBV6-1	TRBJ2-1	ASSEYVEGGTAEQF
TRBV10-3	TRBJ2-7	AISPGTSGYEQY
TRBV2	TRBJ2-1	ASSPTSIPGENEQF
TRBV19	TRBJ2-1	ASSTSGGFMNEQF
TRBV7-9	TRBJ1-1	ASSLGAGEPLNTEAF
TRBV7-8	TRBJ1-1	ASSSDRNTEAF
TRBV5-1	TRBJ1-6	ASSLVEVAPVLNSPLH
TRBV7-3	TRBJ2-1	ASSFQRGSYNEQF
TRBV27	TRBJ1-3	ASSTDRAGNTIY
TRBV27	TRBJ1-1	ASSRDTGAITEAF